The next 21 T cell receptor beta chains were all read from a single sample in a study of tumor-infiltrating lymphocytes in oesophageal squamous cell carcinoma. TCRdb reprocessed the PCR reads with MiXCR, giving one entry per CDR3 protein. The table has 6,000 or so distinct CDR3 sequences, approximately 14% seen once. Sequencing was performed on normal esophageal tissue next to the tumor. These TCRs come from a male donor with esophageal squamous cell carcinoma.

The rearrangement joins TRBV24-1 to TRBJ1-1, with D perhaps TRBD2 (6 bases). The tail of the sequence fits TRBJ2-3 better, so the J call may be wrong. CDR3 size: 16 residues. Germline assignment: CDR1 KGHDR and CDR2 SFDVKD. The CDR3 spells CATSDRRGGGTDTQYF. The CDR3 DNA reads TGTGCCACCAGTGATAGGAGGGGAGGAGGCACAGATACGCAGTATTTT.

By frequency in the sample, this clonotype is medium-sized. The genes are TRBV7-3 and TRBJ1-1; tentative D call: TRBD1 (5 bases). The CDR3 length is 13 residues. The V gene's germline CDR1 is SGHTA and CDR2 FQGTGA. The V and J ends lost 0 bases and 8 bases respectively, with 10 bases between them. The chain's CDR3 is CASSLTLAGEAFF. In DNA, the CDR3 is TGTGCCAGCAGCTTAACTCTGGCAGGGGAAGCTTTCTTT.

The J gene is TRBJ2-7, the V gene TRBV10-2; 11 bases map to TRBD1. J was trimmed by 4 bases and V by 4 bases; bases with no gene match: 6. There are 15 residues in the CDR3. Germline CDR1 reads WSHSY; CDR2 reads SAAADI. This CDR3 reads CASSGRTGGRYEQYF. DNA of the CDR3: TGCGCCAGCAGTGGGCGGACAGGGGGCCGGTACGAGCAGTACTTC.

This clonotype was picked up a small number of times. Given the absence of the conserved phenylalanine or tryptophan at the CDR3 end, a read error is likely. Because the CDR3's place on the DNA is in doubt, the DNA is left out and the CDR3 is given as listed by TCRdb. The J gene is TRBJ1-6, the V gene TRBV7-2; whether TRBD1, the table's D call, matches the DNA was not checked. CDR1 and CDR2 from the germline V gene are SGHTA and FQGNSA. With termini counted, the CDR3 has 8 amino acids. CDR3 region: CASTLSPV.

This clonotype was observed a few times. The conserved closing phenylalanine or tryptophan is absent in this CDR3, likely reflecting a read error. No DNA is shown, since the ends of the CDR3 on it are uncertain; the CDR3 is the one TCRdb lists. The chain employs TRBV7-9 and TRBJ2-7; the table's TRBD1 call for D was not verified on the DNA. The CDR3 numbers 16 amino acids, ends counted. The germline gives CDR1 SEHNR, CDR2 FQNEAQ (reference sequence). The CDR3 loop reads CASSLFGGGDGYTFGS.

This clonotype qualifies as medium-sized. The chain employs TRBV10-1 and TRBJ1-1; weak D call: TRBD1 (5 bases). The CDR3 has 13 amino acids. Germline V gives CDR1 WNHNN, CDR2 SYGVQD (reference sequence). V was shortened by 3 bases and J by 11 bases, with 16 bases between the two germline ends. The CDR3 is CASSEQTQGLAFF. CDR3 DNA sequence: TGCGCCAGCAGTGAACAAACGCAGGGTTTGGCTTTCTTT.

In this sample, this clonotype is medium-sized. The rearrangement uses TRBV7-2 and TRBJ1-5; D gene uncertain. The germline V gene has CDR1 SGHTA and CDR2 FQGNSA. The V gene lost 4 bases and the J gene lost 5 bases, with 18 bases spanning the gap. This CDR3 region has 16 residues. Here the CDR3 reads CASSSDPGRADQPQHF. The CDR3, as DNA: TGTGCCAGCAGCTCAGACCCGGGGAGGGCCGATCAGCCCCAGCATTTT.

This clonotype was seen at least ten times. This chain uses TRBV4-1 with TRBJ1-6; 7 positions agree with TRBD1. V gave up 2 bases and J gave up 6 bases; unmatched junction bases: 4. Germline lookup yields CDR1 MGHRA and CDR2 YSYEKL. The CDR3 is made up of 15 amino acids. This CDR3 reads CASSQPQGSNSPLHF. In DNA, the CDR3 is TGCGCCAGCAGCCAACCACAGGGGAGTAATTCACCCCTCCACTTT.

This clonotype has a single count. No conserved phenylalanine or tryptophan is present at the end of the CDR3, so a read error is the likely explanation. It is unclear where the CDR3 begins or ends on the DNA, so no DNA is shown, and the CDR3 is as TCRdb lists it. The chain carries TRBV7-2 and TRBJ2-3. CDR1 is SGHTA, CDR2 FQGNSA, per germline. The CDR3 totals 15 residues, both ends included. The CDR3 here is CASSPRLVYEQYFGN.

J is TRBJ2-2 and V is TRBV6-2 or TRBV6-3; 7 positions match TRBD1. Looked up from germline, CDR1 is MNHEY and CDR2 is SVGEGT. The CDR3 loop spans 14 amino acids. Trimming removed 7 bases from V and 3 bases from J; junction bases left unmatched: 5. The CDR3 loop is CASNPGTDTGELFF. The DNA for the CDR3 is TGTGCCAGCAACCCCGGGACAGACACCGGGGAGCTGTTTTTT.

This clonotype has a count of ten or more. The V gene is TRBV12-3 or TRBV12-4, the J gene TRBJ1-2, with D possibly TRBD1 on 5 matching bases. Trimming removed 3 bases at V and 6 bases at J, with 14 bases between. The CDR3 has 14 residues. DNA of the CDR3: TGTGCCAGCAGTTTTGGGCGGGGGATTGATGGCTACACCTTC. Translation gives CASSFGRGIDGYTF.

This clonotype was observed many times. The chain combines TRBV5-8 with TRBJ1-5; D may be TRBD1 (6 bases). Germline CDR1 SGHTS, CDR2 YDEGEE. This CDR3 spans 13 amino acids. V dropped 4 bases and J dropped 1 base, with 6 bases sitting between them. DNA of the CDR3: TGTGCCAGCAGCGGACAGAGCAATCAGCCCCAGCATTTT. Translated: CASSGQSNQPQHF.

The chain employs TRBV2 and TRBJ2-1; D gene unclear. The V end lost 3 bases, the J end lost 9 bases, and 12 bases lay between the germline ends. This CDR3 comprises 13 residues. Germline V gives CDR1 SNHLY, CDR2 FYNNEI. DNA for the CDR3: TGTGCCAGCAGTGATGCGCGGCAGACTGAGCAGTTCTTC. Its protein is CASSDARQTEQFF.

By share, this clonotype counts as medium-sized (0.01 to 0.1%). One end of the junction does not line up with germline, which may come from a read error. The chain recombines TRBV7-7 with TRBJ2-5, with 10 positions matching TRBD1. CDR1 SSHAT and CDR2 FNYEAQ come from the germline V gene (reference sequence). The CDR3 consists of 15 residues. The CDR3 nucleotides read TGTGCTAGCAGCCCCTGGACAGGGGGTGAAGAGACCCAGTACTTC. Translation gives CASSPWTGGEETQYF.

This clonotype was counted only a few times. A read error is possible here, since a much larger clone lies one base away. The J gene is TRBJ2-1, the V gene TRBV9; no clear D. The J call may be faulty, since TRBJ2-7 better matches the DNA end. The CDR3 has 15 residues. Per the germline V gene, CDR1 is SGDLS and CDR2 is YYNGEE. CDR3 DNA: TGTGCCAGCAGCGTAGGGCCTTCTGCCTACAATGAGCAGTACTTC. This gives the protein CASSVGPSAYNEQYF.

This clonotype was observed at least ten times. The V call is TRBV28, the J call TRBJ1-5; no firm D call. The germline CDR1 and CDR2 sequences are MDHEN and SYDVKM. Between the trimmed V and J ends, which lost 6 bases and 8 bases, there was a span of 11 bases. The CDR3 consists of 12 residues. The CDR3, as DNA: TGTGCCAGCAGGGAGGGTGTTAAGCCCCAGCATTTT. Translated: CASREGVKPQHF.

In this sample, this clonotype turned up many times. This sequence joins TRBV6-1 and TRBJ1-4; TRBD1 matches at 7 bases. The junction had 10 bases not matched to a gene; V was cut back by 6 bases and J by 0 bases. CDR3 size: 17 residues. Germline CDR1 and CDR2: MNHNS and SASEGT. The chain's CDR3 is CASSYRGMGTTNEKLFF. The CDR3 bases are TGTGCCAGCAGCTACAGGGGAATGGGAACAACTAATGAAAAACTGTTTTTT.

This clonotype was recorded many times. The CDR3 region has the DNA TGTGCCATCAGTGCCGGGGGTAGCGCCTACGAGCAGTACTTC. Protein: CAISAGGSAYEQYF. The chain couples TRBV10-3 to TRBJ2-3; D might be TRBD2 (6 bases). The J call is doubtful: the DNA matches TRBJ2-7 better. This CDR3 comprises 14 residues. In germline, CDR1 is ENHRY, CDR2 SYGVKD.

This clonotype has just a few counts. This CDR3 fails to terminate in the conserved phenylalanine or tryptophan, so it likely reflects a read error. It is unclear where the CDR3 begins or ends on the DNA, so no DNA is shown, and the CDR3 is as TCRdb lists it. The CDR3 region is CASSAGRGRGYTFGS. This chain joins TRBV6-1 and TRBJ2-1; the table's D call of TRBD2 was not tested on the DNA. Both ends counted, the CDR3 spans 15 residues. Germline-derived CDR1 and CDR2 are MNHNS and SASEGT.

This clonotype was found many times. CDR3 DNA sequence: TGTGCCAGCAGTGCGCAGGGTATTTCCTATAATTCACCCCTCCACTTT. It is translated as CASSAQGISYNSPLHF. The rearrangement links TRBV25-1 to TRBJ1-6, with D tentatively TRBD1 (5 bases). This CDR3 is built from 16 residues. V was cut by 4 bases and J by 1 base, with 11 bases left in between. From germline, CDR1 is MGHDK and CDR2 SYGVNS.

This clonotype qualifies as medium-sized. This rearrangement joins TRBV11-1 to TRBJ1-2; D is uncertain. Germline V lookup: CDR1 SGHAT, CDR2 FQDESV (reference sequence). The V gene lost 5 bases and the J gene lost 4 bases, with 11 bases spanning the gap. The length of the CDR3 is 13 residues. CDR3: CASSVEGGYGYTF. The CDR3 DNA reads TGTGCCAGCAGCGTAGAGGGAGGCTATGGCTACACCTTC.